This TCR beta chain is drawn from a study of shared clonotypes between healthy human individuals. CDR1 and CDR2 (germline): SEHNR, FQNEAQ (reference sequence). Trimming removed 1 base at V and 6 bases at J, with 16 bases between. This CDR3 is 15 amino acids long. Sequencing was performed with immunoSEQ multiplex PCR; in TCRdb, only in-frame clones are kept and a portion is missing. Here the sample spans around 2.1 million clones, about 93% being singletons. Naive CD8 cells, CD45RO-negative and positively selected for CCR7, excluded terminally differentiated effector memory CD45RA+ cells. The sequence came from a man between 18 and 35 years old in good health. Some clones in this sample may be carry-over from other donors' samples. The V gene is TRBV7-9, the J gene TRBJ2-7; D unclear. Input material: naive CD8+ T cells from PBMCs. CDR3 residues: CASSLGHRAASEQYF. The CDR3 DNA reads TGTGCCAGCAGCTTAGGTCACCGGGCGGCCTCCGAGCAGTACTTC.